One and the same sample provided the 10 T cell receptor beta chains below, sequenced in a study of T cell responses to AZD1222 COVID-19 vaccine. Method: immunoSEQ multiplex PCR; TCRdb's copy keeps in-frame clones and lacks some. Of some 95,000 clones detected, approximately 88% appear once; the ten largest clones hold about 12%. The sequencing used peripheral blood, collected 28 days after the second AZD1222 dose. These receptors all stem from an adult who received the AZD1222 COVID-19 vaccine.

The chain employs TRBV6-1 and TRBJ1-5; 8 nucleotides align to TRBD1. This CDR3 has 16 residues. Trimming took 4 bases from V and 0 from J; bases not matched to a gene: 5. Per germline, CDR1 MNHNS and CDR2 SASEGT. The CDR3 loop reads CASSANRGSSNQPQHF. The CDR3 nucleotides are TGTGCCAGCAGTGCCAACAGGGGGTCTAGCAATCAGCCCCAGCATTTT.

The V call is TRBV27, the J call TRBJ1-5; a possible D gene is TRBD1 (6 bases). Germline CDR1 and CDR2: MNHEY and SMNVEV (reference sequence). The CDR3 loop spans 15 amino acids. V lost 1 base, J lost 4 bases, and 11 bases lay in between. The CDR3 reads CASSLWGGLNQPQHF. Written as DNA, the CDR3 is TGTGCCAGCAGTTTATGGGGGGGGCTTAATCAGCCCCAGCATTTT.

The chain joins TRBV7-2 to TRBJ1-5; no clear D gene. V was trimmed by 3 bases and J by 7 bases, leaving 7 bases between them. CDR3 size: 12 residues. Germline V CDR1 and CDR2: SGHTA, FQGNSA. The DNA of the CDR3 is TGTGCCAGCAGCTTGGATAGACAGCCCCAGCATTTT. As protein: CASSLDRQPQHF.

This sequence joins TRBV4-3 and TRBJ1-2; 7 nucleotides line up with TRBD1. Germline-derived CDR1 and CDR2 are LGHNA and YSLEER. V was clipped by 3 bases and J by 7 bases; unmatched bases: 5. This CDR3 has 13 residues. The DNA for the CDR3 is TGCGCCAGCAGCCATAGACAGGGTGGTGGCTACACCTTC. This encodes CASSHRQGGGYTF.

This clone was seen just once. The chain employs TRBV5-4 and TRBJ1-2; D unclear. There are 14 residues in the CDR3. Trimming took off 0 bases at V and 7 bases at J, with 13 bases between the two ends. The germline CDR1 and CDR2 sequences are SGHNT and YYREEE (reference sequence). The CDR3 is CASSLASVRSGYTF. The DNA of the CDR3 is TGTGCCAGCAGCTTGGCTTCGGTCCGTAGTGGCTACACCTTC.

The rearrangement uses TRBV6-5 and TRBJ1-4, with D uncertain. Between the trimmed V and J ends, which lost 0 bases and 2 bases, there was a span of 7 bases. This CDR3 is 15 amino acids long. Germline CDR1 and CDR2: MNHEY and SVGAGI. CDR3: CASSYSIGTNEKLFF. DNA for the CDR3: TGTGCCAGCAGTTACTCGATAGGGACTAATGAAAAACTGTTTTTT.

The chain uses TRBV9 and TRBJ2-3, with 7 positions matching TRBD2. CDR3 length equals 15 residues. Germline V gene data show CDR1 as SGDLS and CDR2 as YYNGEE. J was trimmed by 8 bases and V by 3 bases; bases with no gene match: 12. Here the CDR3 reads CASSGRTGTGGTQYF. CDR3 nucleotides: TGTGCCAGCAGCGGTCGGACGGGGACGGGGGGTACGCAGTATTTT. Variable domain in full (rest from reference TRBV9 and TRBJ2-3): DSGVTQTPKHLITATGQRVTLRCSPRSGDLSVYWYQQSLDQGLQFLIQYYNGEERAKGNILERFSAQQFPDLHSELNLSSLELGDSALYFCASSGRTGTGGTQYFGPGTRLTVL.

This clone appeared a single time. V usage is TRBV11-3 and J usage is TRBJ1-2, with 7 bases that match TRBD1. The ends lost 1 base at V and 1 base at J; junction bases unmatched: 0. The CDR3 has 14 amino acids. Germline CDR1 reads SGHNT; CDR2 reads YENEEA. The CDR3 DNA is TGTGCCAGCAGCTTAGGGGACAGTAACTATGGCTACACCTTC. Its protein is CASSLGDSNYGYTF.

This clone was seen just once. J is TRBJ1-6 and V is TRBV2; no clear D. Germline values: CDR1 SNHLY, CDR2 FYNNEI. V was pared by 3 bases and J by 14 bases, with 17 bases between. The CDR3 contains 14 residues. As DNA, the CDR3 is TGTGCCAGCAGTGAGAGGCCAGTGGGTTTGGCCCTCCACTTT. Amino acids: CASSERPVGLALHF.

The V and J genes are TRBV18 and TRBJ2-5, with D possibly called TRBD1 or TRBD2 (6 bases each). V gave up 5 bases and J gave up 5 bases, with 15 bases separating them. CDR1 and CDR2 from the germline V gene are KGHSH and LQKENI. The CDR3 has 14 amino acids. The DNA of the CDR3 is TGTGCCAGCTCATCACGGGGGCAGTCGGAGACCCAGTACTTC. It translates to CASSSRGQSETQYF.